Listed below are T cell receptor beta chains from one sample, sequenced in a study of blood T cell repertoires in COVID-19. Clones were read by immunoSEQ multiplex PCR, and TCRdb kept only the in-frame ones, dropping some. The profile shows fewer than 40,000 clones, about four fifths of them singletons. Sample: peripheral blood. Receptors were obtained from a man between 65 and 80 years old with acute or convalescent COVID-19. The CDR3 runs from the conserved cysteine through the conserved F or W. Fields, in order: CDR3 DNA, CDR3 protein, clone size, J gene, V gene, D gene. The D gene is left open where the match is weak. Expanded clones get a size class; other rows say once, few or many, or leave the size out.

CDR3nt: TGTGCCAGTAACAGGGGGTCTTACTCTGGGGCCAACGTCCTGACTTTC
CDR3aa: CASNRGSYSGANVLTF
abundance: .
j_gene: TRBJ2-6
v_gene: TRBV28
d_gene: TRBD1

CDR3nt: TGTGCCACCAGTGACATAAGCGGGGGCTCCTACAATGAGCAGTTCTTC
CDR3aa: CATSDISGGSYNEQFF
abundance: .
j_gene: TRBJ2-1
v_gene: TRBV24-1
d_gene: TRBD2

CDR3nt: TGTGCCACCAGTGATTTTGGGACAAACTATGGCTACACCTTC
CDR3aa: CATSDFGTNYGYTF
abundance: few
j_gene: TRBJ1-2
v_gene: TRBV24-1
d_gene: .

CDR3nt: TGTGCCAGCACCGAGGACAGGTCGGCCACTGAAGCTTTCTTT
CDR3aa: CASTEDRSATEAFF
abundance: .
j_gene: TRBJ1-1
v_gene: TRBV2
d_gene: TRBD1

CDR3nt: TGTGCCAGCAGCCCCAATAATTCACCCCTCCACTTT
CDR3aa: CASSPNNSPLHF
abundance: .
j_gene: TRBJ1-6
v_gene: TRBV2
d_gene: .

CDR3nt: TGTGCCAGCAGCGTAGAACGATGGAGCAGGGACAATGAGCAGTTCTTC
CDR3aa: CASSVERWSRDNEQFF
abundance: .
j_gene: TRBJ2-1
v_gene: TRBV9
d_gene: .

CDR3nt: TGTGCTAGTGGTTCGGGACAGGGATCCTACAATGAGCAGTTCTTC
CDR3aa: CASGSGQGSYNEQFF
abundance: .
j_gene: TRBJ2-1
v_gene: TRBV12-5
d_gene: TRBD1

CDR3nt: TGTGCCAGCAGCTCAGGGATGAATCAGCCCCAGCATTTT
CDR3aa: CASSSGMNQPQHF
abundance: .
j_gene: TRBJ1-5
v_gene: TRBV7-2
d_gene: .

CDR3nt: TGTGCCAGCAGGGCCGGGACAGGAGTGAACACTGAAGCTTTCTTT
CDR3aa: CASRAGTGVNTEAFF
abundance: once
j_gene: TRBJ1-1
v_gene: TRBV6-5
d_gene: TRBD1

CDR3nt: TGTGCCAGCAGCCAAGGGGGACAGGGGTACATTCAGTACTTC
CDR3aa: CASSQGGQGYIQYF
abundance: few
j_gene: TRBJ2-4
v_gene: TRBV3-1/TRBV3-2
d_gene: TRBD1

CDR3nt: TGTGCCAGCAGCTTTGGCGGGAGGGCTTACAATGAGCAGTTCTTC
CDR3aa: CASSFGGRAYNEQFF
abundance: few
j_gene: TRBJ2-1
v_gene: TRBV7-9
d_gene: TRBD2

CDR3nt: TGTGCCAGCAGCTTGACAGGGACTTTGAACACTGAAGCTTTCTTT
CDR3aa: CASSLTGTLNTEAFF
abundance: .
j_gene: TRBJ1-1
v_gene: TRBV9
d_gene: TRBD1

CDR3nt: TGTGCCAGTAGTATGAGGGAGAACAATCAGCCCCAGCATTTT
CDR3aa: CASSMRENNQPQHF
abundance: .
j_gene: TRBJ1-5
v_gene: TRBV19
d_gene: .

CDR3nt: TGCGCCAGCAGCTTGGAGGCAGGTGAGATGAACACTGAAGCTTTCTTT
CDR3aa: CASSLEAGEMNTEAFF
abundance: few
j_gene: TRBJ1-1
v_gene: TRBV5-1
d_gene: .

CDR3nt: TGCGCCAGCAGTGAGTCAGGGGTTCAGCCCCAGCATTTT
CDR3aa: CASSESGVQPQHF
abundance: .
j_gene: TRBJ1-5
v_gene: TRBV10-2
d_gene: .

CDR3nt: TGTGCCAGCAGCCAACGACTATCGGCGGGATTTTTCGACGAGCAGTACTTC
CDR3aa: CASSQRLSAGFFDEQYF
abundance: once
j_gene: TRBJ2-7
v_gene: TRBV14
d_gene: .

CDR3nt: TGTGCAAGTCGCCTCCGGACAGGGGGGGGTTACGAGCAGTACTTC
CDR3aa: CASRLRTGGGYEQYF
abundance: .
j_gene: TRBJ2-7
v_gene: TRBV12-2
d_gene: .

CDR3nt: TGTGCCAGCAGCTTAGCGGGACTCACCTACGAGCAGTACTTC
CDR3aa: CASSLAGLTYEQYF
abundance: few
j_gene: TRBJ2-7
v_gene: TRBV11-3
d_gene: .

CDR3nt: TGTGCCAGCGTCGGACTAGCGGTTAACACCGGGGAGCTGTTTTTT
CDR3aa: CASVGLAVNTGELFF
abundance: .
j_gene: TRBJ2-2
v_gene: TRBV7-9
d_gene: TRBD2

CDR3nt: TGTGCCAGCAGCCCAACGGGACTAGCGGGTTCCTACGAGCAGTACTTC
CDR3aa: CASSPTGLAGSYEQYF
abundance: .
j_gene: TRBJ2-7
v_gene: TRBV3-1/TRBV3-2
d_gene: TRBD2

CDR3nt: TGTGCCAGCAGCGCAGGGGGCGAGGCCAAAAACATTCAGTACTTC
CDR3aa: CASSAGGEAKNIQYF
abundance: .
j_gene: TRBJ2-4
v_gene: TRBV28
d_gene: TRBD1

CDR3nt: TGTGCCAGCAGCTCAGGGGTCGGCAATCAGCCCCAGCATTTT
CDR3aa: CASSSGVGNQPQHF
abundance: .
j_gene: TRBJ1-5
v_gene: TRBV6-2/TRBV6-3
d_gene: .

CDR3nt: TGTGCCAGCAGTCCTGGACAGGGACCCCGAACTGAAGCTTTCTTT
CDR3aa: CASSPGQGPRTEAFF
abundance: .
j_gene: TRBJ1-1
v_gene: TRBV28
d_gene: TRBD1

CDR3nt: TGTGCCAGTAGTCCTTTATCGGGACTCCTCTCTGGAAACACCATATATTTT
CDR3aa: CASSPLSGLLSGNTIYF
abundance: .
j_gene: TRBJ1-3
v_gene: TRBV19
d_gene: .

CDR3nt: TGTGCCAGCAGCCTTTTTGAGGGTGGGCCCCAGCATTTT
CDR3aa: CASSLFEGGPQHF
abundance: medium-sized
j_gene: TRBJ1-5
v_gene: TRBV13
d_gene: .

CDR3nt: TGCGCCAGCAGCTTCACCGAGGGCGTAAGAGATGGCTACACCTTC
CDR3aa: CASSFTEGVRDGYTF
abundance: .
j_gene: TRBJ1-2
v_gene: TRBV5-1
d_gene: .

CDR3nt: TGTGCCAGCAGCTTAACAGGGGCCTACAATGAGCAGTTCTTC
CDR3aa: CASSLTGAYNEQFF
abundance: .
j_gene: TRBJ2-1
v_gene: TRBV7-6
d_gene: TRBD1

CDR3nt: TGTGCCAGCAGTTCGGGAGGGGGAACTGAAGCTTTCTTT
CDR3aa: CASSSGGGTEAFF
abundance: .
j_gene: TRBJ1-1
v_gene: TRBV28
d_gene: .

CDR3nt: TGTGCCAGCAGCTCAATCGGGACAGGGCCCTACGAGCAGTACTTC
CDR3aa: CASSSIGTGPYEQYF
abundance: .
j_gene: TRBJ2-7
v_gene: TRBV11-2
d_gene: TRBD1

CDR3nt: TGTGCCAGCAGACCAATAGGGGACAGCCTCTCCGACCGCATACACCGATCACAATATACGCAGTATTTT
CDR3aa: CASRPIGDSLSDRIHRSQYTQYF
abundance: .
j_gene: TRBJ2-3
v_gene: TRBV28
d_gene: TRBD1

CDR3nt: TGTGCCAGTAGTACCCGGGACAGGGCTGGTGAAGCTTTCTTT
CDR3aa: CASSTRDRAGEAFF
abundance: .
j_gene: TRBJ1-1
v_gene: TRBV19
d_gene: TRBD1

CDR3nt: TGTGCCAGCAGCTTGGGACTAGCGGGTCCCTACGAGCAGTACTTC
CDR3aa: CASSLGLAGPYEQYF
abundance: few
j_gene: TRBJ2-7
v_gene: TRBV7-9
d_gene: TRBD2

CDR3nt: TGTGCCAGCAGCTCGGTATTTGCGCCGGGACAGAAGAAAAATTCACCCCTCCACTTT
CDR3aa: CASSSVFAPGQKKNSPLHF
abundance: .
j_gene: TRBJ1-6
v_gene: TRBV7-9
d_gene: TRBD1

CDR3nt: TGTGCCAGCAGCTTGTTGATCGGGGTTAATATTCAGTACTTC
CDR3aa: CASSLLIGVNIQYF
abundance: .
j_gene: TRBJ2-4
v_gene: TRBV5-5
d_gene: .

CDR3nt: TGCGCCAGCAGCCAAGATCACGGGAGGGATAGCAATCAGCCCCAGCATTTT
CDR3aa: CASSQDHGRDSNQPQHF
abundance: .
j_gene: TRBJ1-5
v_gene: TRBV4-1
d_gene: .

CDR3nt: TGTGCCAGCAACCCAGGGGCTAGGGGTGAAAAACTGTTTTTT
CDR3aa: CASNPGARGEKLFF
abundance: .
j_gene: TRBJ1-4
v_gene: TRBV28
d_gene: .

CDR3nt: TGTGCCAGCAGTGGGGGGGAGGTCAGCTCCTACAATGAGCAGTTCTTC
CDR3aa: CASSGGEVSSYNEQFF
abundance: .
j_gene: TRBJ2-1
v_gene: TRBV27
d_gene: TRBD2

CDR3nt: TGTGCCAGCAGCGTAGCGGGGGGGAATGAGCAGTTCTTC
CDR3aa: CASSVAGGNEQFF
abundance: .
j_gene: TRBJ2-1
v_gene: TRBV9
d_gene: TRBD2

CDR3nt: TGTGCCAGCAGTTTCGGGTACGGCAATCAGCCCCAGCATTTT
CDR3aa: CASSFGYGNQPQHF
abundance: .
j_gene: TRBJ1-5
v_gene: TRBV7-2
d_gene: .

CDR3nt: TGTGCCAGCAGTTTCGCTGGAAACACCATATATTTT
CDR3aa: CASSFAGNTIYF
abundance: .
j_gene: TRBJ1-3
v_gene: TRBV12-3/TRBV12-4
d_gene: .

CDR3nt: TGCGCCAGCAGCCAAGCGGGACAGGGCTACGAGCAGTACTTC
CDR3aa: CASSQAGQGYEQYF
abundance: .
j_gene: TRBJ2-7
v_gene: TRBV4-3
d_gene: TRBD1

CDR3nt: TGTGCCACCAGCAGAGAACGACAGGAGAACACCGGGGAGCTGTTTTTT
CDR3aa: CATSRERQENTGELFF
abundance: .
j_gene: TRBJ2-2
v_gene: TRBV15
d_gene: .

CDR3nt: TGTGCCAGTAGTATAGATCCGGGAAGGAATGAGCAGTTCTTC
CDR3aa: CASSIDPGRNEQFF
abundance: once
j_gene: TRBJ2-1
v_gene: TRBV19
d_gene: .

CDR3nt: TGTGCCAGCGGACCGGACAGGGCAATCTACGAGCAGTACTTC
CDR3aa: CASGPDRAIYEQYF
abundance: .
j_gene: TRBJ2-7
v_gene: TRBV9
d_gene: TRBD1

CDR3nt: TGTGCCACCAGTGATTCCCGGACAGGGGGCTTGGAGACCCAGTACTTC
CDR3aa: CATSDSRTGGLETQYF
abundance: few
j_gene: TRBJ2-5
v_gene: TRBV24-1
d_gene: TRBD1

CDR3nt: TGTGCCAGCACAGGGGAGGGAGCAGATACGCAGTATTTT
CDR3aa: CASTGEGADTQYF
abundance: .
j_gene: TRBJ2-3
v_gene: TRBV25-1
d_gene: .

CDR3nt: TGTGCCAGCAGCTTAGCGGGAGGCACAGATACGCAGTATTTT
CDR3aa: CASSLAGGTDTQYF
abundance: .
j_gene: TRBJ2-3
v_gene: TRBV7-2
d_gene: .

CDR3nt: TGCGCCAGCAGTGAGTCGCAACTAGCGATTATCTTTCAAGAGACCCAGTACTTC
CDR3aa: CASSESQLAIIFQETQYF
abundance: .
j_gene: TRBJ2-5
v_gene: TRBV10-1
d_gene: TRBD2

CDR3nt: TGTGCCAGCTCACCGCAGGCTGAGAACACTGAAGCTTTCTTT
CDR3aa: CASSPQAENTEAFF
abundance: once
j_gene: TRBJ1-1
v_gene: TRBV18
d_gene: .

CDR3nt: TGTGCCAGCTCACCAAAAGCGGGAACCGGGGAGCTGTTTTTT
CDR3aa: CASSPKAGTGELFF
abundance: .
j_gene: TRBJ2-2
v_gene: TRBV18
d_gene: TRBD2

CDR3nt: TGTGCCAGCAGCTCACAGGGCGTCACTGAAGCTTTCTTT
CDR3aa: CASSSQGVTEAFF
abundance: once
j_gene: TRBJ1-1
v_gene: TRBV11-2
d_gene: .

CDR3nt: TGTGCCAGCAGCCTAATCGTAGAGACTGAAGCTTTCTTT
CDR3aa: CASSLIVETEAFF
abundance: once
j_gene: TRBJ1-1
v_gene: TRBV7-9
d_gene: .

CDR3nt: TGCGCCAGCAGCTTAGGTTCGGGGAACACCGGGGAGCTGTTTTTT
CDR3aa: CASSLGSGNTGELFF
abundance: .
j_gene: TRBJ2-2
v_gene: TRBV5-1
d_gene: .

CDR3nt: TGTGCCAGCAGCTCCCATCGACAGGGAGTTGAAGCTTTCTTT
CDR3aa: CASSSHRQGVEAFF
abundance: .
j_gene: TRBJ1-1
v_gene: TRBV13
d_gene: TRBD1

CDR3nt: TGTGCCAGCTTGGAAGCGGGGATGTACCAAGAGACCCAGTACTTC
CDR3aa: CASLEAGMYQETQYF
abundance: .
j_gene: TRBJ2-5
v_gene: TRBV28
d_gene: TRBD2

CDR3nt: TGTGCCAGCAGTTACCCCCGCCTATCCAACACCGGGGAGCTGTTTTTT
CDR3aa: CASSYPRLSNTGELFF
abundance: .
j_gene: TRBJ2-2
v_gene: TRBV6-2/TRBV6-3
d_gene: .

CDR3nt: TGCGCCAGCAGGGGACAGTACAATGAGCAGTTCTTC
CDR3aa: CASRGQYNEQFF
abundance: .
j_gene: TRBJ2-1
v_gene: TRBV10-2
d_gene: TRBD1